One and the same sample provided the 21 T cell receptor beta chains below, sequenced in a study of T cell repertoires in cytomegalovirus infection (dated by TCRdb to between 2019 and 2020). Sequenced on an Illumina HiSeq 1500. TCRdb cleaned the public reads at Q25 with fastp, built clones with MiXCR and kept in-frame beta chains. Duplicate CDR3 protein sequences are folded into a single record with the most common DNA and genes. Recorded for this sample are roughly 760,000 distinct CDR3 sequences; under 40% of them occurred a single time. The ten largest clones take up around 2.8% of the sample. The sample was PBMCs. The receptors originated from a human donor in good health (CMV status not recorded). Some clones in this sample may be carry-over from other donors' samples.

In this sample, this clonotype turned up once. The chain recombines TRBV27 with TRBJ2-3; a possible D gene is TRBD2 (6 bases). Trimming took 2 bases from V and 3 from J, leaving 15 bases between them. The V gene's germline CDR1 is MNHEY and CDR2 SMNVEV (reference sequence). CDR3 length: 16 amino acids. The chain's CDR3 is CASSLEGGSETDTQYF. The CDR3 coding sequence is TGTGCCAGCAGTTTAGAAGGAGGGAGTGAGACAGATACGCAGTATTTT.

This sequence joins TRBV6-6 and TRBJ2-7, with D possibly being TRBD2 (6 bases). This CDR3 has 14 amino acids. V lost 2 bases and J lost 2, with 10 bases in between. Germline CDR1 is MNHNY and CDR2 is SVGAGI (reference sequence). For the CDR3, the DNA is TGTGCCAGCAGTTACGGGGGGACGCCCTACGAGCAGTACTTC. It yields the protein CASSYGGTPYEQYF.

The chain joins TRBV28 to TRBJ2-3; unclear D gene. Looked up from germline, CDR1 is MDHEN and CDR2 is SYDVKM. V shed 3 bases and J shed 8 bases, with 9 bases lying between them. The CDR3 contains 12 residues. Written as DNA, the CDR3 is TGTGCCAGCAGTTTCGTGTTGTTTACGCAGTATTTT. The encoded protein is CASSFVLFTQYF.

V is TRBV15 and J is TRBJ1-3; D gene uncertain. Germline CDR1 is LNHNV and CDR2 is YYDKDF (reference sequence). The CDR3 spans 14 residues. Trimming took off 4 bases at V and 4 bases at J, with 11 bases between the two ends. The CDR3 region has the DNA TGTGCCACCAGCAAGAGGGAAAGGGGAAACACCATATATTTT. Protein sequence: CATSKRERGNTIYF. The variable domain in full, with the rest retrieved from reference TRBV15 and TRBJ1-3, is DAMVIQNPRYQVTQFGKPVTLSCSQTLNHNVMYWYQQKSSQAPKLLFHYYDKDFNNEADTPDNFQSRRPNTSFCFLDIRSPGLGDTAMYLCATSKRERGNTIYFGEGSWLTVV.

This clonotype was detected only a few times. V gene TRBV19 combines with J gene TRBJ2-7, with 7 bases that match TRBD1. Germline loops: CDR1 LNHDA, CDR2 SQIVND (reference sequence). V lost 8 bases to trimming and J lost 3 bases; unmatched junction nucleotides: 4. The CDR3 spans 12 residues. The CDR3 sequence is CASGDSYYEQYF. The CDR3 DNA reads TGTGCCAGTGGGGACAGCTACTACGAGCAGTACTTC. The variable domain in full, completed from reference TRBV19 and TRBJ2-7, reads DGGITQSPKYLFRKEGQNVTLSCEQNLNHDAMYWYRQDPGQGLRLIYYSQIVNDFQKGDIAEGYSVSREKKESFPLTVTSAQKNPTAFYLCASGDSYYEQYFGPGTRLTVT.

This clonotype was seen more than once but under ten times. The V call is TRBV12-3 or TRBV12-4, the J call TRBJ2-3, with 13 nucleotides matching TRBD2. The CDR3 consists of 18 residues. J gave up 4 bases and V 4 bases, and 11 bases lay outside the gene matches. The CDR3 coding sequence is TGTGCCAGCAGTTCCATCACCGGGACTAGCGGGATTGCAGATACGCAGTATTTT. It codes for CASSSITGTSGIADTQYF.

This clonotype was seen ten or more times. The chain has TRBV7-6 and TRBJ2-1; tentatively, D is TRBD1 (6 bases). The CDR3 runs 15 residues. Per germline, CDR1 SGHVS and CDR2 FNYEAQ. The V and J ends lost 4 bases and 3 bases respectively, with 13 bases between them. This CDR3 is CASSSRGQNYNEQFF. The CDR3, as DNA: TGTGCCAGCAGCTCCAGGGGACAAAACTACAATGAGCAGTTCTTC.

This chain links TRBV7-6 with TRBJ1-3; no clear D. Germline-derived CDR1 and CDR2 are SGHVS and FNYEAQ. Trimming stripped 4 bases from V and 0 bases from J, with 13 bases between. This CDR3 contains 16 residues. This chain's CDR3 is CASSSDGNLSGNTIYF. As DNA, the CDR3 is TGTGCCAGCAGCTCGGACGGAAATCTCTCTGGAAACACCATATATTTT.

This clonotype was picked up a small number of times. The gene calls are TRBV7-9 and TRBJ1-3; TRBD1 is a possible D gene (6 bases). The CDR3 has 13 amino acids. With 4 bases removed from V and 2 bases from J, the gap between germline ends came to 6 bases. The V gene's germline CDR1 is SEHNR and CDR2 FQNEAQ (reference sequence). This CDR3 is CASSSGAGNTIYF. The CDR3 nucleotides are TGTGCCAGCAGCTCAGGGGCTGGAAACACCATATATTTT.

This chain links TRBV20-1 with TRBJ2-1, with 7 bases aligning to TRBD2. Trimming at V came to 7 bases and at J to 2 bases, leaving 5 bases not matched to a gene. The length of the CDR3 is 13 residues. Germline CDR1 and CDR2: DFQATT and SNEGSKA (reference sequence). The CDR3 protein is CSVRGRAYNEQFF. The CDR3 region has the DNA TGCAGTGTTCGGGGGAGGGCCTACAATGAGCAGTTCTTC.

Only a few counts were recorded for this clonotype. The chain uses TRBV28 and TRBJ2-1, with D perhaps TRBD1 or TRBD2 (7 bases each). V lost 6 bases, J lost 7 bases, and 22 bases lay in between. CDR1 is MDHEN and CDR2 is SYDVKM in the germline V gene. The CDR3 sequence is 16 residues long. CDR3 DNA sequence: TGTGCCAGCAGAGACCTGGGAGGGGGCATCTGGAATGAGCAGTTCTTC. Translation gives CASRDLGGGIWNEQFF.

The V and J genes are TRBV28 and TRBJ2-6, with D possibly TRBD2 on 5 matching bases. The CDR3 runs to 18 residues. Germline V gene data show CDR1 as MDHEN and CDR2 as SYDVKM. V was clipped by 4 bases and J by 4 bases, with 20 bases between them. This CDR3 reads CASSSSGVGDSGANVLTF. For the CDR3, the DNA is TGTGCCAGCAGTTCTTCTGGGGTCGGGGATTCGGGGGCCAACGTCCTGACTTTC. Drawing the rest from reference TRBV28 and TRBJ2-6, the complete variable domain is DVKVTQSSRYLVKRTGEKVFLECVQDMDHENMFWYRQDPGLGLRLIYFSYDVKMKEKGDIPEGYSVSREKKERFSLILESASTNQTSMYLCASSSSGVGDSGANVLTFGAGSRLTVL.

In its sample, this clonotype was seen a few times. This rearrangement joins TRBV20-1 to TRBJ1-1; D remains unclear. Trimming removed 1 base from V and 0 bases from J, with 15 bases in between. This CDR3 is 16 amino acids long. Germline V lookup: CDR1 DFQATT, CDR2 SNEGSKA (reference sequence). CDR3 amino acids: CSARARAGTMNTEAFF. CDR3 coding DNA: TGCAGTGCTAGAGCAAGGGCAGGCACCATGAACACTGAAGCTTTCTTT.

The chain links TRBV24-1 to TRBJ2-5, with 10 bases that match TRBD2. J was trimmed by 4 bases and V by 1 base; bases with no gene match: 5. The CDR3 has 16 residues. CDR1 is KGHDR, CDR2 SFDVKD, per germline. In nucleotides, the CDR3 is TGTGCCACCAGTGATTTTACTAGCGGGGACGGAGAGACCCAGTACTTC. It yields the protein CATSDFTSGDGETQYF.

The chain couples TRBV7-2 to TRBJ1-2, with D unclear. Between the trimmed V and J ends, which lost 0 bases and 5 bases, there was a span of 7 bases. The CDR3 sequence is 13 residues long. Germline CDR1 SGHTA, CDR2 FQGNSA. CDR3 sequence (DNA): TGTGCCAGCAGCTTAGCGACCGCATATGGCTACACCTTC. Translated, it gives CASSLATAYGYTF.

V is TRBV24-1 and J is TRBJ1-2, with TRBD1 identical over 9 bases. The CDR3 has 14 amino acids. The germline V gene has CDR1 KGHDR and CDR2 SFDVKD. The J segment lost 5 bases and the V segment lost 4 bases, leaving 4 bases of the junction unmatched. In nucleotides, the CDR3 is TGTGCCACCAGTGACTCCGGGACAGGGTATGGCTACACCTTC. Its protein product is CATSDSGTGYGYTF.

This clonotype was counted at least ten times. The chain couples TRBV7-2 to TRBJ1-5, with 9 positions matching TRBD1. V dropped 5 bases and J dropped 2; count of bases not matched to a gene: 1. This CDR3 is built from 14 residues. Germline CDR1 is SGHTA and CDR2 is FQGNSA. The CDR3 DNA follows: TGTGCCAGCAGCCGGACAGGGGGCAATCAGCCCCAGCATTTT. Residues: CASSRTGGNQPQHF.

The V and J genes are TRBV18 and TRBJ2-3; D unclear. CDR1 is KGHSH and CDR2 is LQKENI in the germline V gene. Trimming removed 3 bases at V and 6 bases at J, with 22 bases between. The CDR3 runs to 17 residues. CDR3 sequence reads: CASSPVSHAVFMDTQYF. CDR3 nucleotides: TGTGCCAGCTCACCTGTATCACACGCCGTCTTTATGGATACGCAGTATTTT.

The chain recombines TRBV7-6 with TRBJ2-3; D is ambiguous. Germline CDR1 SGHVS, CDR2 FNYEAQ. This CDR3 has 12 residues. Deletions cut 5 bases from V and 4 bases from J, with 7 bases between. The CDR3 sequence is CASSPWADTQYF. DNA for the CDR3: TGTGCCAGCAGCCCGTGGGCAGATACGCAGTATTTT.

This clonotype showed up many times. V is TRBV7-2 and J is TRBJ2-1, with 10 bases fitting TRBD2. J lost 9 bases, V lost 5 bases, and 10 bases had no gene match. The germline CDR1 and CDR2 sequences are SGHTA and FQGNSA. The CDR3 contains 15 residues. CDR3 amino acids: CASSQSGRGMFEQFF. In nucleotides, the CDR3 is TGTGCCAGCAGCCAGAGCGGGAGGGGTATGTTTGAGCAGTTCTTC.

This clonotype was seen a single time. The CDR3 does not end in the conserved phenylalanine or tryptophan, so this is likely a read error. V is TRBV20-1 and J is TRBJ2-7, with D possibly TRBD1 on 7 matching bases. Per germline, CDR1 DFQATT and CDR2 SNEGSKA (reference sequence). With 1 base removed from V and 6 bases from J, the gap between germline ends came to 10 bases. The CDR3 length is 12 residues. The CDR3 nucleotides read TGCAGTGCTAGAGCAGGGGGACTCGAGCAGTACTGC. This encodes CSARAGGLEQYC.